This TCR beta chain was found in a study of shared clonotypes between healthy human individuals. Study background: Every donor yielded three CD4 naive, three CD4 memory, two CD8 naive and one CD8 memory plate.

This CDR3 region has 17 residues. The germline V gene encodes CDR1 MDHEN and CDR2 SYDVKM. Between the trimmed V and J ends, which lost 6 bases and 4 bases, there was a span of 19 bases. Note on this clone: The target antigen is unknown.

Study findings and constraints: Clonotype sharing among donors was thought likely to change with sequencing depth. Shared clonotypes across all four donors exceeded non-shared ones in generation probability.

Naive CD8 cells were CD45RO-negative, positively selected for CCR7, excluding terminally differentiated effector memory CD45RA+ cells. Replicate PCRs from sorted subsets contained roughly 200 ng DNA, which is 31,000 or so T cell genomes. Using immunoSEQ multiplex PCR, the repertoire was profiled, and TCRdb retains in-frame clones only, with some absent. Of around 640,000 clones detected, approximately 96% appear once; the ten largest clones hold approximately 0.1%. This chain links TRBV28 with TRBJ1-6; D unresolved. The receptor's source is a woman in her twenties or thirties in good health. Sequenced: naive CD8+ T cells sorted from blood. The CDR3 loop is CASSPRKEFSYNSPLHF. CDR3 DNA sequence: TGTGCCAGCAGCCCCCGGAAGGAGTTTTCATATAATTCACCCCTCCACTTT.